This T cell receptor (beta chain) appears in the sequencing data of a study of T cell repertoires and HLA-DP antigens. Study context: The donors, ranging 18-to-29 to 60-to-69 years, included two males and one female.

To note about this clone: Antigen: not known.

CDR3 length: 16 residues. The V and J ends lost 5 bases and 4 bases, in that order; junction bases with no gene match: 11. CDR1 is LNHDA and CDR2 is SQIVND in the germline V gene (reference sequence). The primer mix covered 54 TRBV segments and 13 TRBJ segments. Method: immunoSEQ multiplex PCR; TCRdb's copy keeps in-frame clones and lacks some. The sample holds some 89,000 clones, around nine tenths seen once. The specimen was CD4+ T cells from PBMCs. The TCR originated in a man aged 50 to 60 in good health and CMV-seronegative. J is TRBJ1-5 and V is TRBV19; TRBD1 matches 7 bases. The CDR3 bases are TGTGCCAGTAGTGCCCCACCGGGACAGTCTAATCAGCCCCAGCATTTT. Amino acid sequence: CASSAPPGQSNQPQHF.